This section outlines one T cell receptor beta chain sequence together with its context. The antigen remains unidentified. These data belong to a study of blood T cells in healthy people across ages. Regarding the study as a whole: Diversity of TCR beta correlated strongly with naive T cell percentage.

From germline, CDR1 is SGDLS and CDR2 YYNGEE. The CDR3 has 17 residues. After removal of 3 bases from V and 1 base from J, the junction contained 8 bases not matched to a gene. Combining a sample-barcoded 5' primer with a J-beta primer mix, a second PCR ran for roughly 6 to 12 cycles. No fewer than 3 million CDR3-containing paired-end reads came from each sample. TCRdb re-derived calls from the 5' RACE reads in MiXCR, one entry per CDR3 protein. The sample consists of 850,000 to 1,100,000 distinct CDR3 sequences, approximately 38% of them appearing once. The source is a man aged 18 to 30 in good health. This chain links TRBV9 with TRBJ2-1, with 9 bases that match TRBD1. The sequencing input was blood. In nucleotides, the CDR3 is TGTGCCAGCAGCGGCGGGCACAGGGGGCTTTCCTACAATGAGCAGTTCTTC. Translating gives CASSGGHRGLSYNEQFF.